Listed below are T cell receptor beta chains from one sample, sequenced in a study of T cell repertoires in cytomegalovirus infection. TCRdb called the reads again in MiXCR, with one record for every CDR3 protein. The repertoire holds about 700,000 distinct CDR3 sequences, roughly 36% seen once, with about 20% in the top ten. No antigen is known for these receptors. Sequencing was performed on cultured PBMCs, taken from culture after CMV antigen stimulation. Source of these receptors: a human donor in good health (CMV status not recorded). Some clones in this sample may be carry-over from other donors' samples. The CDR3 runs from the conserved cysteine through the conserved F or W. The D gene is left open where the match is weak. Some rows mark clone size as missing; the rest say once, few, many or name a class of expanded clone.

clone size,J gene,D gene,V gene,CDR3 protein,CDR3 DNA
-,TRBJ1-2,-,TRBV11-2,CASSLDKGMDGYTF,TGTGCCAGCAGCTTAGATAAGGGGATGGATGGCTACACCTTC
many,TRBJ2-3,TRBD2,TRBV7-2,CASRVAGGSTDTQYF,TGTGCCAGCAGAGTAGCGGGAGGGAGCACAGATACGCAGTATTTT
-,TRBJ1-1,-,TRBV12-3/TRBV12-4,CASTPSPGGGTEAFF,TGTGCCAGCACCCCCTCTCCCGGGGGGGGCACTGAAGCTTTCTTT
-,TRBJ1-5,-,TRBV6-5,CASSYLRYQPQHF,TGTGCCAGCAGTTACCTGAGATATCAGCCCCAGCATTTT
-,TRBJ2-3,TRBD2,TRBV6-4,CASSDQVAGASTDTQYF,TGTGCCAGCAGTGACCAAGTAGCGGGGGCATCCACAGATACGCAGTATTTT
few,TRBJ2-5,TRBD2,TRBV5-6,CASSWMTSGRWKTQYF,TGTGCCAGCAGCTGGATGACTAGCGGGAGGTGGAAGACCCAGTACTTC
many,TRBJ2-3,-,TRBV7-2,CASSFFGAATDTQYF,TGTGCCAGCAGCTTCTTCGGGGCCGCCACAGATACGCAGTATTTT
-,TRBJ2-1,TRBD2,TRBV24-1,CATSDVYRGGPDEQFF,TGTGCCACCAGTGACGTTTACCGGGGGGGCCCCGATGAGCAGTTCTTC
few,TRBJ2-5,-,TRBV7-9,CASSFGALAETQYF,TGTGCCAGCAGCTTTGGAGCCCTCGCAGAGACCCAGTACTTC
many,TRBJ1-6,-,TRBV7-2,CASSHARPSPLHF,TGTGCCAGCAGCCACGCTCGGCCGTCACCCCTCCACTTT
-,TRBJ1-6,-,TRBV7-6,CASSSQGSNSPLHF,TGTGCCAGCAGCTCCCAGGGGTCAAATTCACCCCTCCACTTT
-,TRBJ2-2,TRBD2,TRBV4-3,CASSQAGLRGAGVPTGELFF,TGCGCCAGCAGCCAAGCTGGACTACGGGGAGCGGGAGTTCCCACCGGGGAGCTGTTTTTT
many,TRBJ2-3,-,TRBV7-2,CASSLGASDTQYF,TGTGCCAGCAGCTTAGGCGCCTCAGATACGCAGTATTTT
-,TRBJ2-1,TRBD1,TRBV20-1,CSAIGQGVEQFF,TGCAGTGCTATTGGGCAGGGGGTAGAGCAGTTCTTC
-,TRBJ2-1,-,TRBV5-5,CASSDRGNPRPSPYNEQFF,TGTGCCAGCAGCGACCGGGGGAACCCCCGACCCTCTCCTTACAATGAGCAGTTCTTC
-,TRBJ2-1,-,TRBV20-1,CSATLWTGTTLQFF,TGCAGTGCTACTCTTTGGACCGGGACCACTTTGCAGTTCTTC
-,TRBJ1-4,TRBD1,TRBV12-3/TRBV12-4,CASSYGTGFNEKLFF,TGTGCCAGCAGTTATGGGACAGGTTTTAATGAAAAACTGTTTTTT
few,TRBJ1-5,-,TRBV7-2,CASSFRRDQPQHF,TGTGCCAGCAGCTTTAGGAGGGATCAGCCCCAGCATTTT
few,TRBJ2-1,-,TRBV7-8,CASSLVSSPSLNNEQFF,TGTGCCAGCAGCTTAGTCTCCAGCCCGTCTCTTAACAATGAGCAGTTCTTC
few,TRBJ1-4,TRBD1,TRBV10-3,CAISRDSPTNEKLFF,TGTGCCATCAGTCGGGACAGCCCAACTAATGAAAAACTGTTTTTT